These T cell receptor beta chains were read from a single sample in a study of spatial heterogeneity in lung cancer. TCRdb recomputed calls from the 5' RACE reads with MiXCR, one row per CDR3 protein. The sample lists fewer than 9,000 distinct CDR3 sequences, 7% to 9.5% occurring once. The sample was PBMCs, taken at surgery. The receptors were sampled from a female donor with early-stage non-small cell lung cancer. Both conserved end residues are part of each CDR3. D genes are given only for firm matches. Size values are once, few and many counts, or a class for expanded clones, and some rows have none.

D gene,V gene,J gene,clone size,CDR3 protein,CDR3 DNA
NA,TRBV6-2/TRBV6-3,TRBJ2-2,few,CASSPGGTGELFF,TGTGCCAGCAGCCCAGGGGGGACCGGGGAGCTGTTTTTT
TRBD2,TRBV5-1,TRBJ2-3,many,CASSFLAGVRDTQYF,TGCGCCAGCAGCTTTCTAGCGGGAGTGAGAGATACGCAGTATTTT
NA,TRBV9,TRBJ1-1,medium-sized,CASSLRPNTEAFF,TGTGCCAGCAGCCTCCGCCCCAACACTGAAGCTTTCTTT
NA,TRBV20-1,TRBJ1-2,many,CSVRGGGYTF,TGCAGTGTCAGAGGAGGCGGCTACACCTTC
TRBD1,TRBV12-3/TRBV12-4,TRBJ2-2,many,CASSDRGRGELFF,TGTGCCAGCAGTGACAGGGGGCGCGGGGAGCTGTTTTTT
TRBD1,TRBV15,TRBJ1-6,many,CATSRGTGDSPLHF,TGTGCCACCAGCAGAGGGACAGGGGATTCACCCCTCCACTTT
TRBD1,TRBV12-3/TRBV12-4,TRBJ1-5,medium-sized,CASSLVTGQGGQPQHF,TGTGCCAGCAGTTTAGTGACGGGACAGGGCGGGCAGCCCCAGCATTTT
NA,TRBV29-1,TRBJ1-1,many,CSAYHRDTEAFF,TGCAGCGCCTACCACAGGGACACTGAAGCTTTCTTT
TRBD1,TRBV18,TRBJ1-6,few,CASQRTGSNSPLHF,TGTGCCAGCCAACGGACAGGTTCTAATTCACCCCTCCACTTT
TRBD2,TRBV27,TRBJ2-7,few,CASSIRTSGDEQYF,TGTGCCAGCAGTATCCGGACTAGCGGTGACGAGCAGTACTTC
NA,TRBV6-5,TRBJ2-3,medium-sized,CASSYDRSTDTQYF,TGTGCCAGCAGTTATGACAGGAGCACAGATACGCAGTATTTT
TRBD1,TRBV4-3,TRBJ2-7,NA,CASSQDIPDRGLGDEQYF,TGCGCCAGCAGCCAAGACATCCCGGACAGGGGGCTTGGCGACGAGCAGTACTTC
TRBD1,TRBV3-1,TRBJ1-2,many,CASAGTGQGIDGYTF,TGTGCCAGCGCTGGAACGGGACAGGGGATAGATGGCTACACCTTC
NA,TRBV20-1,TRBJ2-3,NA,CSAREAADTQYF,TGCAGTGCTAGGGAAGCCGCAGATACGCAGTATTTT
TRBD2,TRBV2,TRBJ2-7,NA,CASSGTSELSEQYF,TGTGCCAGCAGTGGGACTAGCGAATTGTCCGAGCAGTACTTC
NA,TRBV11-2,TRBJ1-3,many,CASSQLDRSSGNTIYF,TGTGCCAGCAGCCAACTTGATAGGTCCTCTGGAAACACCATATATTTT
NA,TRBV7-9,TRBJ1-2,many,CASGGPNYGYTF,TGTGCCAGCGGGGGCCCTAACTATGGCTACACCTTC
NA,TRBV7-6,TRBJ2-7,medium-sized,CASSASKGGEQYF,TGTGCCAGCAGCGCCTCCAAGGGCGGCGAGCAGTACTTC
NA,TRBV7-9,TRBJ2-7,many,CASSLFITYEQYF,TGTGCCAGCAGCTTGTTCATTACCTACGAGCAGTACTTC
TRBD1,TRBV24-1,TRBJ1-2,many,CATSDTDRGNYGYTF,TGTGCCACCAGTGATACGGACAGGGGAAACTATGGCTACACCTTC
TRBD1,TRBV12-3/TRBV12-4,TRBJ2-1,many,CASSHTTAPQGKQFF,TGTGCCAGCAGCCACACCACCGCCCCACAGGGGAAGCAGTTCTTC
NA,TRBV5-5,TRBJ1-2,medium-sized,CASSFDPGSFYGYTF,TGTGCCAGCAGCTTCGATCCCGGGAGCTTCTATGGCTACACCTTC
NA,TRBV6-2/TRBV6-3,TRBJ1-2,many,CASSYRGGANYGYTF,TGTGCCAGCAGTTACCGAGGGGGAGCTAACTATGGCTACACCTTC
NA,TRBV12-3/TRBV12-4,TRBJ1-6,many,CASSLQGDNSPLHF,TGTGCCAGCAGTCTCCAGGGAGACAATTCACCCCTCCACTTT
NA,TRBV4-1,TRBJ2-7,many,CASSQDPGVLYEQYF,TGCGCCAGCAGCCAAGATCCGGGGGTTCTCTACGAGCAGTACTTC
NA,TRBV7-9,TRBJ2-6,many,CASTTAGDSLLSGANVLTF,TGTGCCAGCACCACCGCAGGGGATTCCCTTTTATCTGGGGCCAACGTCCTGACTTTC
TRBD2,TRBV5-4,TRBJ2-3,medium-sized,CASSYIRTSGGTSDTQYF,TGTGCCAGCAGCTATATCCGGACTAGCGGGGGGACCTCAGATACGCAGTATTTT
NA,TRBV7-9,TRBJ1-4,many,CASSLGQAVREKLFF,TGTGCCAGCAGCTTAGGCCAGGCGGTGCGGGAAAAACTGTTTTTT
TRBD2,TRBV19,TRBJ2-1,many,CASSGSGGARNEQFF,TGTGCCAGTAGTGGTAGCGGGGGGGCTCGGAATGAGCAGTTCTTC
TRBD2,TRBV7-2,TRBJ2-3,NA,CASSLRGTSGRTDTQYF,TGTGCCAGCAGCTTAAGGGGGACTAGCGGACGCACAGATACGCAGTATTTT
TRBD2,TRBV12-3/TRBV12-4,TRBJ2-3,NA,CASSFTSGDTQYF,TGTGCCAGCAGTTTTACTAGCGGGGATACGCAGTATTTT
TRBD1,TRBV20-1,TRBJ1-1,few,CSARVGQANTEAFF,TGCAGTGCTAGAGTGGGACAGGCCAACACTGAAGCTTTCTTT
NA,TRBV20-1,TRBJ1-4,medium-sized,CSARVWTDNEKLFF,TGCAGTGCTAGAGTTTGGACAGATAATGAAAAACTGTTTTTT
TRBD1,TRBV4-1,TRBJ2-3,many,CASSQVGTGAITDTQYF,TGCGCCAGCAGCCAAGTGGGGACAGGGGCGATCACAGATACGCAGTATTTT
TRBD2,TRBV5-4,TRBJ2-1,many,CASSLKTSGANEQFF,TGTGCCAGCAGCTTGAAGACTAGCGGGGCCAATGAGCAGTTCTTC
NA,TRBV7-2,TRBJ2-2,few,CASSPQTGTGELFF,TGTGCCAGCAGCCCCCAAACGGGCACCGGGGAGCTGTTTTTT
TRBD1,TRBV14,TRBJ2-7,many,CASSQDFQGVEQYF,TGTGCCAGCAGCCAAGATTTCCAGGGGGTCGAGCAGTACTTC
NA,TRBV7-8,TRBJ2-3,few,CASSLGGYTDTQYF,TGTGCCAGCAGCTTAGGAGGATACACAGATACGCAGTATTTT
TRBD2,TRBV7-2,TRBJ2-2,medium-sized,CASSSVWGSGGGTGELFF,TGTGCCAGCAGCTCAGTATGGGGTAGCGGGGGTGGCACCGGGGAGCTGTTTTTT
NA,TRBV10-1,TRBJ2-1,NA,CASSTGAHNEQFF,TGCGCCAGCAGTACGGGGGCCCACAATGAGCAGTTCTTC
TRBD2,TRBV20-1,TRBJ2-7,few,CSARLGGGSYEQYF,TGCAGTGCTAGACTTGGCGGGGGCTCCTACGAGCAGTACTTC
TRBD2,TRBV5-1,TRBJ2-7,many,CASSSGLAESYEQYF,TGCGCCAGCAGCTCGGGGCTAGCGGAATCCTACGAGCAGTACTTC
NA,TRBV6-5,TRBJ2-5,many,CASRRESQYQETQYF,TGTGCCAGCAGGCGGGAATCCCAGTACCAAGAGACCCAGTACTTC
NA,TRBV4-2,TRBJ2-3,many,CASSQGGGATDTQYF,TGTGCCAGCAGCCAAGGTGGGGGCGCGACAGATACGCAGTATTTT
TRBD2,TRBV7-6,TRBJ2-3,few,CASSLGGGRRTDTQYF,TGTGCCAGCAGCTTAGGCGGGGGGCGGAGGACAGATACGCAGTATTTT
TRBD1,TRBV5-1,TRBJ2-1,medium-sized,CASMGQGMDEQFF,TGCGCCAGCATGGGACAGGGGATGGATGAGCAGTTCTTC
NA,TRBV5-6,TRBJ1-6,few,CASSLNRVNSPLHF,TGTGCCAGCAGCTTGAACAGGGTGAATTCACCCCTCCACTTT
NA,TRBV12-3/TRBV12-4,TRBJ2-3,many,CASSLMRGGADTQYF,TGTGCCAGCAGTTTAATGAGGGGTGGCGCAGATACGCAGTATTTT
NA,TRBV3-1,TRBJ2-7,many,CASSPTTGRPGEQYF,TGTGCCAGCAGCCCGACAACGGGACGCCCTGGCGAGCAGTACTTC
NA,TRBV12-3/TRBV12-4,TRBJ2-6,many,CASRPGNSGANVLTF,TGTGCCAGCAGGCCCGGGAACTCTGGGGCCAACGTCCTGACTTTC
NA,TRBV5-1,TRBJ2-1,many,CASSLQGGTYNEQFF,TGCGCCAGCAGCTTGCAGGGCGGCACCTACAATGAGCAGTTCTTC
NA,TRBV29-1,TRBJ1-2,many,CSVEHSVGYGYTF,TGCAGCGTTGAACACTCGGTCGGCTATGGCTACACCTTC
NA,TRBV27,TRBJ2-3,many,CASSLVPYRLTQYF,TGTGCCAGCAGTTTAGTACCCTACAGACTGACGCAGTATTTT
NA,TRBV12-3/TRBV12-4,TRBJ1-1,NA,CASSWENTEAFF,TGTGCCAGCAGCTGGGAGAACACTGAAGCTTTCTTT
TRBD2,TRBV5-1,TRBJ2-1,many,CASSFGLAGVPYNEQFF,TGCGCCAGCAGCTTCGGACTAGCGGGAGTTCCCTACAATGAGCAGTTCTTC
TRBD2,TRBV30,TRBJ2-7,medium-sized,CAWRRTSGTDSYEQYF,TGTGCCTGGAGACGGACTAGCGGGACCGACTCCTACGAGCAGTACTTC
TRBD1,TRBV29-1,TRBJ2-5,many,CSVRKDRTQETQYF,TGCAGCGTTCGGAAGGACAGGACTCAAGAGACCCAGTACTTC
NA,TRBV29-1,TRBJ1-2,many,CSVHSFGQSYGYTF,TGCAGCGTACACAGCTTTGGACAGAGCTATGGCTACACCTTC
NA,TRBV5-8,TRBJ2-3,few,CASSEGIPHVTQYF,TGTGCCAGCAGCGAGGGGATTCCCCATGTAACGCAGTATTTT